The T cell receptor beta chain under discussion was sequenced for a study of T cell repertoires in cytomegalovirus infection. Study in general: Both a matching HLA type and CMV infection were indicated by public TCR beta signatures.

TCRdb fed the reads into MiXCR, producing one record per CDR3 protein. Here the sample spans 450,000 to 550,000 distinct CDR3 sequences, 16% being singletons. Study-wide findings and caveats: Dominating the ex vivo response were HLA-C-restricted CMV-specific TCR beta clonotypes. The cumulative frequency of public TCR beta families identified carriers of CMV plus the relevant HLA.

The table lists this clonotype with many counts. The antigen is not known. The sample consisted of CD8+ T cells from PBMCs. The sequence came from a human donor in good health (CMV status not recorded). Some clones in this sample may be carry-over from other donors' samples.

CDR3 DNA sequence: TGTGCCAGCAGCTTAAACCGGGTGGAGGATGAGCAGTTCTTC. Protein: CASSLNRVEDEQFF. The chain links TRBV7-3 to TRBJ2-1, with a weak D call TRBD2 (5 bases). V dropped 1 base and J dropped 8 bases, with 12 bases sitting between them. The CDR3 extends over 14 amino acids. The V gene's germline CDR1 is SGHTA and CDR2 FQGTGA.